The entry below gives a single TCR beta chain sequence along with its context. This clone's antigen is unknown. Base qualities were left out, and no much larger clone turns up one base away. Participants in the prospective study were aged roughly 18 to 100 years, lived in more than 20 United States geographic areas, and enrolled through a virtual design. In the prospective study, cohorts were assigned on the basis of participant-reported clinical history obtained from a screening survey and a study questionnaire. For ImmuneRACE Cohort 3, a participant was defined as recovered based on two consecutive negative NP/OP PCR tests, clearance by a healthcare professional, or resolution of symptoms. Each participant in the prospective study had whole blood, serum and a nasopharyngeal or oropharyngeal swab collected by mobile phlebotomists. Over a roughly 2-month period, participants in the prospective study had the option of providing additional blood draws and questionnaires. Blood samples from the prospective study were shipped frozen or at room temperature prior to DNA extraction.

Sequences KGHSH (CDR1) and LQKENI (CDR2) are obtained from the germline V gene. V drops 5 bases and J drops 0 bases, leaving 14 bases in between. The CDR3 covers 16 residues, taking in both the cysteine and the phenylalanine. Kept here is only the CDR3 DNA, which spans 48 bases and is read in frame from base 1. This sample stems from a study of blood T cell repertoires in COVID-19 (dated by TCRdb to 2018 to 2021). Broadly, across the study: Samples covering the acute and convalescent phases of COVID-19 were provided by collaborators in the United States, Italy and Spain. The prospective study material was composed of cDNA or gDNA derived from T cells, B-cell-depleted T cells, or PBMCs. The dataset comprised deeply sampled blood TCRbeta repertoires from subjects exposed to, actively infected with, or recovered from COVID-19. A freely available public database, intended as a resource for researchers studying the immune response to SARS-CoV-2, is where the repertoires were released. The samples were drawn from two sources: the first 160 participants of the ongoing ImmuneRACE study, and fewer than 1,500 subjects contributed by 6 global collaborators. A de-identified subject ID, COVID-19 status, age in years and sex were almost always included in the sample metadata. Where available, HLA class I and class II types were obtained from metadata supplied by the sample provider rather than from assay-based typing. The full study reports these points: How much clinical and demographic metadata was included differed by source and by participant, and the metadata was provided uncurated.

TCRbeta CDR3 regions were amplified from genomic DNA using the immunoSEQ Assay, a bias-controlled multiplex PCR. On the authors' methods: The number of nucleated cells in each sample was estimated from the amplification of reference gene primers within the assay. To quantify the absolute abundance of each unique TCRbeta CDR3 rearrangement, sequence reads were collapsed and filtered. Productive Simpson clonality was computed per sample as the square root of Simpson's diversity index over productive rearrangements. Drawn from immuneACCESS, this table holds only the in-frame rearrangements with V and J called that TCRdb kept. Clones are partly lost; checked studies trace under half to an unresolved V gene and leave the rest unexplained. Clone size and V and J calls were adopted from that table, with D and trimming inferred from the DNA. The sample has approximately 230,000 clones on record, just over 85% of them singletons. The ten largest clones add up to less than 2% of the sample.

The sequence derives from a man aged 40-49 years who had recovered from COVID-19. The source material was PBMCs or T cells enriched from blood (not recorded which). The chain employs TRBV18 and TRBJ1-3, with a tentative D gene TRBD1 over 5 matching bases. The CDR3 reads CASSDRTAISGNTIYF. The DNA sequence follows: TGTGCCAGCTCAGACAGAACGGCTATCTCTGGAAACACCATATATTTT. Where the CDR3 stops, the reference TRBV18 and TRBJ1-3 genes take over; the full variable domain is NAGVMQNPRHLVRRRGQEARLRCSPMKGHSHVYWYRQLPEEGLKFMVYLQKENIIDESGMPKERFSAEFPKEGPSILRIQQVVRGDSAAYFCASSDRTAISGNTIYFGEGSWLTVV.